This T cell receptor (beta chain) was captured by sequencing in a study of blood T cell repertoires in COVID-19. About the study: T cells, B-cell-depleted T cells, or PBMCs supplied cDNA or gDNA.

This CDR3 region has 16 residues. Germline V lookup: CDR1 MGHRA, CDR2 YSYEKL. The V and J ends lost 0 bases and 3 bases respectively, with 14 bases between them. Measured with immunoSEQ multiplex PCR; TCRdb has only the in-frame clones, and not every one. The table records a few hundred thousand clones, more than 70% of them present only once. The clonotype originates from a woman in her 30s with COVID-19, enrolled during active disease. The sequencing input was peripheral blood. The V call is TRBV4-1, the J call TRBJ1-2; weak D call: TRBD1 (6 bases). CDR3 DNA sequence: TGCGCCAGCAGCCAAGACGGGACACCAGGGGACTATGGCTACACCTTC. As protein: CASSQDGTPGDYGYTF.